Listed below are T cell receptor beta chains from one sample, sequenced in a study of blood T cells in healthy people across ages. TCRdb fed the 5' RACE reads into MiXCR, producing one record per CDR3 protein. The table includes some 1.5 million distinct CDR3 sequences, 35% to 45% detected once. The sequenced material came from blood. The receptors derive from a young woman in good health. Each CDR3 is given with its conserved first and last residue. A D gene is named only where the DNA matches it firmly. Only some rows state a clone size, as once, few, many or a class for expanded clones.

CDR3nt	CDR3aa	j_gene	abundance	d_gene	v_gene
TGTGCCAGCAGTACTCCGCGGGGCTCCTACGAGCAGTACTTC	CASSTPRGSYEQYF	TRBJ2-7	-	-	TRBV6-2/TRBV6-3
TGTGCCACCAGCAACTCAGCCGCCGGGGGCTATGGCTACACCTTC	CATSNSAAGGYGYTF	TRBJ1-2	-	-	TRBV15
TGTGCCAGCAGCTTATTGGTAGCGGCTCAGGCGGAGACCCAGTTCTTC	CASSLLVAAQAETQFF	TRBJ2-1	-	-	TRBV11-2
TGTGCCACCAGCGAGGGGGGGCTTAGCAATCAGCCCCAGCATTTT	CATSEGGLSNQPQHF	TRBJ1-5	-	-	TRBV15
TGCAGTGCTAGAGGGGATAACACTGAAGCTTTCTTT	CSARGDNTEAFF	TRBJ1-1	-	-	TRBV20-1
TGTGCCAGCAGCGCCCGAGGGGTAGAATCACCCCTCCACTTT	CASSARGVESPLHF	TRBJ1-6	few	-	TRBV7-4
TGCGCCAGCAGCCTGGCCCTCGGGGGGCCCACTGAAGCTTTCTTT	CASSLALGGPTEAFF	TRBJ1-1	-	-	TRBV4-1
TGTGCCAGCAGTGAAATGGGACCCAACTACGAGCAGTACTTC	CASSEMGPNYEQYF	TRBJ2-7	few	-	TRBV25-1
TGTGCCAGCAGTTATTCTCCATCCGGGACAGTAAGGCATGGCTACACCTTC	CASSYSPSGTVRHGYTF	TRBJ1-2	-	TRBD1	TRBV6-5
TGTGCCAGCAGACTGGACAGGGGGAACGAGCAGTACTTC	CASRLDRGNEQYF	TRBJ2-7	-	TRBD1	TRBV6-5
TGTGCCAGCAGCCACGAATTAACATTAGGGACGGCGCTAAACTATGGCTACACCTTC	CASSHELTLGTALNYGYTF	TRBJ1-2	few	-	TRBV11-2
TGTGCCAGCAGCGTGGGCATAAGCAATCAGCCCCAGCATTTT	CASSVGISNQPQHF	TRBJ1-5	-	-	TRBV2
TGTGCCAGCAGTTACGACACGAGCTCTGGAAACACCATATATTTT	CASSYDTSSGNTIYF	TRBJ1-3	-	-	TRBV6-5
TGCAGCGTTGTGTCTAGCGGGAGGGTTTACAATGAGCAGTTCTTC	CSVVSSGRVYNEQFF	TRBJ2-1	few	TRBD2	TRBV29-1
TGCGCCAGCAGCGGGACTAGCGCCAGACAGACCCAGTACTTC	CASSGTSARQTQYF	TRBJ2-5	many	TRBD2	TRBV5-1
TGCAGCGTTGAGAGGCGTCTAGCTAACTATGGCTACACCTTC	CSVERRLANYGYTF	TRBJ1-2	few	-	TRBV29-1
TGTGCCTATTCGGGGGGCTGGACTGAAGCTTTCTTT	CAYSGGWTEAFF	TRBJ1-1	-	-	TRBV30
TGTGCCAGCAGCCGGGACGGGGGGCGTAGCAATGAGCAGTTCTTC	CASSRDGGRSNEQFF	TRBJ2-1	once	-	TRBV7-2
TGTGCCAGCAGTGGCGAGGGACAGGGATCTGGAAACACCATATATTTT	CASSGEGQGSGNTIYF	TRBJ1-3	-	TRBD1	TRBV6-6
TGCAGTGCCTTCCGGCCCAGGGGGGTCCACGAGCAGTACTTC	CSAFRPRGVHEQYF	TRBJ2-7	-	-	TRBV20-1
TGTGCCACCAGCAGAAAGGGACAGAGCTCCTACAATGAGCAGTTCTTC	CATSRKGQSSYNEQFF	TRBJ2-1	-	TRBD1	TRBV15
TGTGCCAGCAGACGCACCCTTGGGACAGTCACTAATGAAAAACTGTTTTTT	CASRRTLGTVTNEKLFF	TRBJ1-4	-	TRBD1	TRBV6-6
TGTGCCAGCACCGCGACTGGGGAGCAGTACTTC	CASTATGEQYF	TRBJ2-7	-	-	TRBV6-2/TRBV6-3
TGTGCCATCAGCAAGGGACAGGGCTTGAACACTGAAGCTTTCTTT	CAISKGQGLNTEAFF	TRBJ1-1	-	TRBD1	TRBV10-3
TGCAGTGCTAGAGACGGCAGGAGCTCCTATAATTCACCCCTCCACTTT	CSARDGRSSYNSPLHF	TRBJ1-6	few	-	TRBV20-1
TGCGCCAGCAGCTTGGAGATCGCGGGGGGGCGGGGGAATGAGCAGTTCTTC	CASSLEIAGGRGNEQFF	TRBJ2-1	-	TRBD2	TRBV5-1
TGTGCCAGCAGTTACTGGGACAATGAGCAGTACTTC	CASSYWDNEQYF	TRBJ2-4	-	-	TRBV6-2/TRBV6-3
TGTGCCAGCAGCGTTTCGCCTACCAGGGAAACAGATACGCAGTATTTT	CASSVSPTRETDTQYF	TRBJ2-3	few	-	TRBV9
TGTGCCAGCAGCTTTCTAGCGGGAGGACCAGACTACAATGAGCAGTTCTTC	CASSFLAGGPDYNEQFF	TRBJ2-1	-	TRBD2	TRBV5-5
TGTGCCAGCAGTGAAGTACGGGACACCTCGCAAGAGACCCAGTACTTC	CASSEVRDTSQETQYF	TRBJ2-5	-	-	TRBV6-1
TGTGCCAGCAGTCCCCCCGGGCGCAATCAGCCCCAGCATTTT	CASSPPGRNQPQHF	TRBJ1-5	many	-	TRBV12-3/TRBV12-4
TGCAGTGCTCTGAAGATTCGGGAAAGAGGTTCCTACGAGCAGTACTTC	CSALKIRERGSYEQYF	TRBJ2-7	once	-	TRBV20-1
TGTGCCACCAGTGATCGGGGACTAGCGGTGCAGTATTTT	CATSDRGLAVQYF	TRBJ2-3	-	TRBD2	TRBV24-1
TGCGCCAGCAGCCAAATAGCCGGGACAGTTCCCTACGAGCAGTACTTC	CASSQIAGTVPYEQYF	TRBJ2-7	-	TRBD1	TRBV4-3
TGTGCCGGCAGCGCTAGGCAGGGTTCAGATACGCAGTATTTT	CAGSARQGSDTQYF	TRBJ2-3	-	-	TRBV7-2
TGCAGCGTGCCACTCCCCCGGGGGACAAGCTATGGCTACACCTTC	CSVPLPRGTSYGYTF	TRBJ1-2	few	-	TRBV29-1
TGTGCCAGCAGTTTAGGCTTTTGGGACGCTCAGTTCTTC	CASSLGFWDAQFF	TRBJ2-1	-	-	TRBV27
TGTGCCAGCAGTGCGGACAGGGAACAGCCCCAGCATTTT	CASSADREQPQHF	TRBJ1-5	-	TRBD1	TRBV12-3/TRBV12-4
-	CASSSSSTVVKNIQYF	TRBJ2-4	-	-	TRBV7-2
TGTGCCAGCAGCGGTACTTACAGGGGAAACTATGGCTACACCTTC	CASSGTYRGNYGYTF	TRBJ1-2	few	TRBD1	TRBV3-1
TGCGCCAGCAGCCAAGATTGGGTCCTAGGTGGGGGTAGTCAGCCCCAGCATTTT	CASSQDWVLGGGSQPQHF	TRBJ1-5	-	-	TRBV4-3
TGCGCCAGCAGTGCGGGACAGCACACTGAAGCTTTCTTT	CASSAGQHTEAFF	TRBJ1-1	few	TRBD1	TRBV10-1
TGTGCCAGCATTGGGGGGGTACTCTCCTACAATGAGCAGTTCTTC	CASIGGVLSYNEQFF	TRBJ2-1	-	TRBD2	TRBV6-2/TRBV6-3
TGTGCCAGCAGCTTACCCAAGACAGGGGTTGGGACAGATACGCAGTATTTT	CASSLPKTGVGTDTQYF	TRBJ2-3	-	TRBD1	TRBV7-9
TGTGCCAGCAGTGAAGGGGGGACTTTTCAAGAGACCCAGTACTTC	CASSEGGTFQETQYF	TRBJ2-5	few	-	TRBV6-1
TGTGCCAGCAGCCGATGGGACACGAACACTGAAGCTTTCTTT	CASSRWDTNTEAFF	TRBJ1-1	-	-	TRBV3-1